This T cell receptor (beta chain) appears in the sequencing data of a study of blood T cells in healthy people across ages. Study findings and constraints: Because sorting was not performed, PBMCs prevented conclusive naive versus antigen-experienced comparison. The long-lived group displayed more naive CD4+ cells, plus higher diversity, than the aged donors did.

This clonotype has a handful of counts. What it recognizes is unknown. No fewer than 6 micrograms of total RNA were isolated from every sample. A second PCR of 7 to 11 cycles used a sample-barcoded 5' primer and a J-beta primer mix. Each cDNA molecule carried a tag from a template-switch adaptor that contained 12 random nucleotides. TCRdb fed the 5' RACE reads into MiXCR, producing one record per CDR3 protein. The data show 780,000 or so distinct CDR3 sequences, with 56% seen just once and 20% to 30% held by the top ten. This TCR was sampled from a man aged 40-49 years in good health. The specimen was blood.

CDR3 nucleotides: TGCAGCGTGGTTAGACTAGCGGGAAGGAATGAGCAGTTCTTC. Translated: CSVVRLAGRNEQFF. This chain links TRBV29-1 with TRBJ2-1; the match to TRBD2 covers 11 bases. Per the germline V gene, CDR1 is SQVTM and CDR2 is ANQGSEA. V was clipped by 6 bases and J by 7 bases; unmatched bases: 8. The CDR3 has 14 amino acids.